These 28 T cell receptor beta chains originate from one sample sequenced in a study of cytomegalovirus exposure and HLA in healthy donors. It was with 60 Vbeta and 13 Jbeta primers that the PCR ran. Some clones are missing from TCRdb's copy, which holds only in-frame ones; the method was immunoSEQ multiplex PCR. The sample records just over 200,000 clones, more than 75% being singletons. Sequencing used PBMCs. The source is a woman aged 40 to 49 in good health and CMV-seronegative.

The chain joins TRBV6-6 to TRBJ2-2; D is uncertain. V shed 2 bases and J shed 0 bases, with 7 bases lying between them. The CDR3 is 15 residues long. Germline V CDR1 and CDR2: MNHNY, SVGAGI (reference sequence). In DNA form, the CDR3 reads TGTGCCAGCAGTTACGGGCGTGCGAACACCGGGGAGCTGTTTTTT. Translated, it gives CASSYGRANTGELFF.

This rearrangement joins TRBV27 to TRBJ2-2; TRBD2 matches at 11 bases. The CDR3 loop spans 15 amino acids. With 7 bases clipped from V and 5 bases from J, the junction kept 6 bases outside the gene matches. The germline V gene has CDR1 MNHEY and CDR2 SMNVEV (reference sequence). The CDR3 is CASTVGLAATGELFF. CDR3 nucleotides: TGTGCCAGCACGGTGGGACTAGCGGCGACCGGGGAGCTGTTTTTT.

The chain carries TRBV10-2 and TRBJ1-2; TRBD1 is a possible D gene (5 bases). Germline V gives CDR1 WSHSY, CDR2 SAAADI. CDR3 length: 15 residues. Trimming took off 7 bases at V and 1 base at J, with 16 bases between the two ends. The CDR3 sequence: CASKVSGGGNYGYTF. The CDR3 region has the DNA TGCGCCAGCAAAGTGAGTGGGGGAGGTAACTATGGCTACACCTTC.

The rearrangement joins TRBV27 to TRBJ2-2; maybe TRBD2 (5 bases). The ends were cut back, 0 bases at V and 5 bases at J, with 19 bases in the middle. CDR3 length: 18 amino acids. CDR1 is MNHEY and CDR2 is SMNVEV in the germline V gene (reference sequence). The DNA for the CDR3 is TGTGCCAGCAGTTTATCGTGGGCTACACTAGGTGGTACCGGGGAGCTGTTTTTT. Translating gives CASSLSWATLGGTGELFF.

The rearrangement uses TRBV10-3 and TRBJ2-7; 8 bases agree with TRBD2. V trimming: 5 bases; J trimming: 1 base; junction bases outside the gene matches: 4. This CDR3 is built from 14 residues. Per the germline V gene, CDR1 is ENHRY and CDR2 is SYGVKD. The DNA of the CDR3 is TGTGCCATCAGTCCTAGCGGGCTTTCCTACGAGCAGTACTTC. As protein: CAISPSGLSYEQYF.

CDR3 loop: CASSFRRQRNSPLHF. In nucleotides, the CDR3 is TGTGCCAGCAGCTTTCGGCGGCAAAGGAATTCACCCCTCCACTTT. This chain uses TRBV7-2 with TRBJ1-6, with unresolved D. V was clipped by 3 bases and J by 7 bases, with 13 bases between them. The germline CDR1 and CDR2 sequences are SGHTA and FQGNSA. The CDR3 has 15 amino acids.

The chain joins TRBV7-9 to TRBJ2-1; 9 nucleotides align to TRBD1. The CDR3 is made up of 14 amino acids. V trimming: 3 bases; J trimming: 10 bases; junction bases outside the gene matches: 7. Germline V gene data show CDR1 as SEHNR and CDR2 as FQNEAQ (reference sequence). This CDR3 is CASSLGQGHREQFF. The DNA for the CDR3 is TGTGCCAGCAGCTTGGGACAGGGCCACAGGGAGCAGTTCTTC.

The J gene is TRBJ1-5, the V gene TRBV27, with 8 bases matching TRBD1. Germline assignment: CDR1 MNHEY and CDR2 SMNVEV (reference sequence). The V gene end was trimmed by 6 bases and the J gene end by 4 bases; junction bases not matched to a gene: 11. This CDR3 comprises 16 residues. The CDR3 loop is CASRWLGTGTNQPQHF. The CDR3 DNA follows: TGTGCCAGCAGATGGCTAGGGACAGGCACAAATCAGCCCCAGCATTTT.

The chain links TRBV14 to TRBJ2-1; possible D gene TRBD2, 6 bases. The CDR3 runs to 16 residues. Trimming left V 8 bases short and J 2 bases short, with 19 bases between. CDR1 and CDR2 from the germline V gene are SGHDN and FVKESK. CDR3 region: CASGNSGPPPYNEQFF. As DNA, the CDR3 is TGTGCCAGCGGGAATAGCGGACCACCCCCCTACAATGAGCAGTTCTTC. Combining the CDR3 with reference TRBV14 and TRBJ2-1 gives the whole variable domain EAGVTQFPSHSVIEKGQTVTLRCDPISGHDNLYWYRRVMGKEIKFLLHFVKESKQDESGMPNNRFLAERTGGTYSTLKVQPAELEDSGVYFCASGNSGPPPYNEQFFGPGTRLTVL.

V and J are TRBV19 and TRBJ2-1; 8 bases are a match to TRBD1. The germline V gene encodes CDR1 LNHDA and CDR2 SQIVND (reference sequence). Trimming cost V 7 bases and J 7 bases; bases outside gene matches: 9. The CDR3 is made up of 14 amino acids. CDR3: CASMGRGPSNEQFF. DNA for the CDR3: TGTGCCAGTATGGGCAGGGGGCCCTCAAATGAGCAGTTCTTC.

The chain employs TRBV2 and TRBJ2-7, with 8 nucleotides matching TRBD2. This CDR3 has 17 residues. The germline V gene encodes CDR1 SNHLY and CDR2 FYNNEI. The V and J ends lost 0 bases and 3 bases, in that order; junction bases with no gene match: 10. The CDR3 nucleotides read TGTGCCAGCAGTGAAGCGCTTCGGCTAGCGGGTTACTACGAGCAGTACTTC. This gives the protein CASSEALRLAGYYEQYF.

V gene TRBV9 combines with J gene TRBJ1-4, with 10 bases aligning to TRBD1. The length of the CDR3 is 15 residues. Unmatched junction bases numbered 4, after V lost 3 bases and J lost 5 bases. Germline CDR1 reads SGDLS; CDR2 reads YYNGEE. CDR3 loop: CASSARDRGNEKLFF. CDR3 in DNA: TGTGCCAGCAGCGCTCGGGACAGGGGAAATGAAAAACTGTTTTTT.

The rearrangement joins TRBV12-5 to TRBJ2-1; D is undetermined. This CDR3 comprises 11 residues. V was clipped by 4 bases and J by 12 bases, with 10 bases between them. Germline V gene data show CDR1 as LGHNT and CDR2 as FRNRAP. The CDR3 DNA is TGTGCTAGTGGTTCGTTCTACCTGCAGTTCTTC. Protein sequence: CASGSFYLQFF.

The rearrangement links TRBV6-5 to TRBJ1-4; 7 nucleotides line up with TRBD1. The CDR3 has 14 amino acids. J gave up 4 bases and V 4 bases, and 3 bases lay outside the gene matches. From germline, CDR1 is MNHEY and CDR2 SVGAGI. This CDR3 reads CASSSGQNNEKLFF. As DNA, the CDR3 is TGTGCCAGCAGTTCGGGACAGAATAATGAAAAACTGTTTTTT.

V and J are TRBV29-1 and TRBJ2-3, with 7 bases matching TRBD2. V shed 6 bases, J shed 3 bases, and the junction held 9 bases outside the gene matches. This CDR3 contains 14 residues. The V gene's germline CDR1 is SQVTM and CDR2 ANQGSEA. The CDR3 here is CSVPDGGRTDTQYF. DNA of the CDR3: TGCAGCGTACCCGACGGGGGGAGGACAGATACGCAGTATTTT.

This chain links TRBV29-1 with TRBJ2-7; 9 bases map to TRBD1. CDR3 length: 13 residues. CDR1 is SQVTM and CDR2 is ANQGSEA in the germline V gene. The J segment lost 2 bases and the V segment lost 4 bases, leaving 3 bases of the junction unmatched. The CDR3, as DNA: TGCAGCGTTGGTGGGACAGGGCCCTACGAGCAGTACTTC. It codes for CSVGGTGPYEQYF.

The genes are TRBV2 and TRBJ2-2; D might be TRBD1 (6 bases). The germline gives CDR1 SNHLY, CDR2 FYNNEI. This CDR3 spans 15 amino acids. Trimming left V 3 bases short and J 2 bases short, with 10 bases between. The CDR3 DNA reads TGTGCCAGCAGTGAGGGACATCGAAACACCGGGGAGCTGTTTTTT. Translating it yields CASSEGHRNTGELFF.

The chain couples TRBV27 to TRBJ2-7; D possibly corresponds to TRBD2 (6 bases). Trimming cost V 0 bases and J 3 bases, with 18 bases left between them. The germline V gene encodes CDR1 MNHEY and CDR2 SMNVEV (reference sequence). This CDR3 has 17 amino acids. DNA of the CDR3: TGTGCCAGCAGTTTATCTTTGGGACTCGCCGTGCGCTACGAGCAGTACTTC. It encodes CASSLSLGLAVRYEQYF.

The genes are TRBV19 and TRBJ2-7, with D maybe TRBD1 (5 bases). The CDR3 is 15 amino acids. V was shortened by 0 bases and J by 2 bases, with 11 bases between the two germline ends. Germline CDR1 reads LNHDA; CDR2 reads SQIVND (reference sequence). The CDR3 is CASSIEWTQTYEQYF. CDR3 DNA sequence: TGTGCCAGTAGTATAGAGTGGACACAGACCTACGAGCAGTACTTC.

CDR3 protein: CASRGQEDYNEQFF. The CDR3 region has the DNA TGTGCCAGCAGGGGACAGGAGGACTACAATGAGCAGTTCTTC. This chain connects TRBV2 to TRBJ2-1; TRBD1 matches 8 bases. V lost 6 bases and J lost 3; bases outside the gene matches: 4. The CDR3 length is 14 residues. CDR1 SNHLY and CDR2 FYNNEI come from the germline V gene.

This chain connects TRBV7-8 to TRBJ1-5, with 11 nucleotides matching TRBD1. V lost 2 bases to trimming and J lost 4 bases; unmatched junction nucleotides: 7. CDR1 and CDR2 from the germline V gene are SGHVS and FQNEAQ. The CDR3 has 17 amino acids. The chain's CDR3 is CASSLSWTGGSNQPQHF. The CDR3 DNA reads TGTGCCAGCAGCTTAAGTTGGACAGGGGGCTCTAATCAGCCCCAGCATTTT.

The chain uses TRBV30 and TRBJ2-1; D uncertain. Germline-derived CDR1 and CDR2 are GTSNPN and SVGIG (reference sequence). Trimming cost V 3 bases and J 5 bases, with 5 bases left between them. The CDR3 runs to 11 residues. The CDR3 nucleotides read TGTGCCTGGAGCCTACACAATGAGCAGTTCTTC. Its protein is CAWSLHNEQFF.

J is TRBJ2-3 and V is TRBV6-1; the D is unclear. The germline gives CDR1 MNHNS, CDR2 SASEGT. There are 15 residues in the CDR3. The ends were cut back, 6 bases at V and 0 bases at J, with 13 bases in the middle. As DNA, the CDR3 is TGTGCCAGCAGGGGCATTTACACTAGCACAGATACGCAGTATTTT. Translating it yields CASRGIYTSTDTQYF.

The chain joins TRBV5-8 to TRBJ1-5; D remains unclear. Trimming left V 3 bases short and J 0 bases short, with 16 bases between. CDR1 is SGHTS, CDR2 YDEGEE, per germline. The CDR3 covers 17 residues. The CDR3 region is CASSWVGRGGSNQPQHF. CDR3 in DNA: TGTGCCAGCAGCTGGGTGGGTCGTGGCGGTAGCAATCAGCCCCAGCATTTT.

In this sample, this clone turned up once. V gene TRBV7-2 combines with J gene TRBJ2-7; TRBD2 agrees at 7 bases. V lost 0 bases and J lost 2; bases outside the gene matches: 1. This CDR3 has 14 amino acids. Per germline, CDR1 SGHTA and CDR2 FQGNSA. CDR3 residues: CASSLAGGAYEQYF. DNA of the CDR3: TGTGCCAGCAGCTTAGCGGGAGGGGCCTACGAGCAGTACTTC.

The chain uses TRBV4-2 and TRBJ2-7, with a tentative D call TRBD1 (5 bases). The CDR3 length is 13 residues. CDR1 and CDR2 from the germline V gene are LGHNA and YNFKEQ. V shed 1 base and J shed 3 bases, with 7 bases lying between them. The CDR3 DNA is TGTGCCAGCAGCCAAGTAGGGGACTACGAGCAGTACTTC. It yields the protein CASSQVGDYEQYF.

The CDR3 coding sequence is TGCGCCAGCAGCAAACTAGCGGACCTGGGGAACTCCTACGAGCAGTACTTC. This translates into CASSKLADLGNSYEQYF. The chain is built from TRBV4-1 and TRBJ2-5, with 8 positions matching TRBD2. The DNA end favors TRBJ2-7, so the J call may be wrong. The CDR3 loop spans 17 amino acids. CDR1 and CDR2 (germline): MGHRA, YSYEKL.

The V call is TRBV18, the J call TRBJ1-2; D is unresolved. Germline V gene lookup returns CDR1 KGHSH and CDR2 LQKENI. The CDR3 totals 17 residues. V dropped 2 bases and J dropped 3 bases, with 19 bases sitting between them. The CDR3 protein is CASSPNLFAGADYGYTF. The CDR3 DNA sequence: TGTGCCAGCTCACCAAACCTCTTTGCGGGCGCAGACTATGGCTACACCTTC.